This T cell receptor beta chain was documented in a study of cytomegalovirus exposure and HLA in healthy donors. Looking at the study overall: The roughly 110 validation repertoires matched the approximately 700 first-cohort repertoires in platform, a later analysis reported.

Libraries were prepared by immunoSEQ multiplex PCR; TCRdb keeps only in-frame clonotypes and omits some of them. The sample lists about 200,000 clones; 80% to 90% were seen once. Findings and limits, study-wide: Using the classifier, cytomegalovirus status was reportedly diagnosed with high specificity and sensitivity. Most TCR sequences were seen very rarely across donors, but some public TCRs occurred in many.

The CDR3 has 13 amino acids. Germline CDR1 and CDR2: SNHLY and FYNNEI. Unmatched junction bases numbered 3, after V lost 6 bases and J lost 9 bases. On this clone: Its antigen remains unidentified.

The receptor was isolated from a woman aged 25 to 39 in good health and CMV-seropositive. Sequencing used PBMCs. This chain joins TRBV2 and TRBJ2-1; TRBD2 aligns across 12 bases. This CDR3 is CASSGLAGTEQFF. Here the CDR3 DNA reads TGTGCCAGCAGCGGACTAGCGGGAACTGAGCAGTTCTTC.